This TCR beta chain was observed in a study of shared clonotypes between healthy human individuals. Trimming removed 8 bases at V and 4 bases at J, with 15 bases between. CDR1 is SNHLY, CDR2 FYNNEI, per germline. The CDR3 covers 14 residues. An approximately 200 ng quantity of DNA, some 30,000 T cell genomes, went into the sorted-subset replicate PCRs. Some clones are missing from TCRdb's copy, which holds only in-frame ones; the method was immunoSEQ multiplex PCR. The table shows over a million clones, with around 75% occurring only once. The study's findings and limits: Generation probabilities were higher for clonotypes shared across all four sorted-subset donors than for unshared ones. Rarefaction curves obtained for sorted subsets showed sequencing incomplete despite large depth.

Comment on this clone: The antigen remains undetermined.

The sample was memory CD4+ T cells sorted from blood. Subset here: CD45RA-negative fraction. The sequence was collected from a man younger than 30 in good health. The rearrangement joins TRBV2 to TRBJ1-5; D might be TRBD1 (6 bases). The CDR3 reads CASGPGVENQPQHF. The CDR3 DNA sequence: TGTGCCAGCGGGCCAGGGGTAGAAAATCAGCCCCAGCATTTT.